This record covers a single TCR beta chain. The data were taken from a study of blood T cell repertoires in COVID-19. Overall study: PBMCs, B-cell-depleted T cells, or T cells were the source of the cDNA or gDNA that made up the material.

The assay was immunoSEQ multiplex PCR, and TCRdb's table has in-frame clones only and misses some. The sample includes over 200,000 clones, about 87% of them seen just once. This CDR3 is built from 14 residues. Between the trimmed V and J ends, which lost 3 bases and 9 bases, there was a span of 14 bases. Germline CDR1 is KGHDR and CDR2 is SFDVKD. This rearrangement joins TRBV24-1 to TRBJ1-5; D ambiguous. Sequencing was carried out using peripheral blood. The receptor's source is a man in his sixties who had recovered from COVID-19. Here the CDR3 DNA reads TGTGCCACCAGTGATGGGCACGAAGGATGGCCCCAGCATTTT. Protein: CATSDGHEGWPQHF.